This record covers a single T cell receptor (beta chain). The antigen remains unidentified. Sequencing relied on a cDNA template that was reverse transcribed from extracted RNA. Profiled with immunoSEQ multiplex PCR; TCRdb holds only in-frame clones, not every one. The sample lists approximately 200,000 clones; 55% to 75% were seen once. This sample is drawn from a study of CD8+ T cells in alopecia areata. Study-wide background: Among treated patients, oral tofacitinib was administered at 5 to 10 mg twice daily. Dosing with tofacitinib proceeded for 6 to 18 months, followed by 6 months off drug.

The germline V gene has CDR1 MNHNS and CDR2 SASEGT. V dropped 4 bases and J dropped 2; count of bases not matched to a gene: 5. The CDR3 contains 15 residues. Broader study findings: TCRs were shared less clearly across patients than in mice, possibly for HLA-related reasons. Besides other cells, scalp samples also yield sequences of resident alphabeta T cells from normal skin.

As to treatment: oral pan-JAK inhibitor, 5-10 mg twice daily. The genes are TRBV6-1 and TRBJ2-1, with 7 bases that match TRBD1. The sample in question was CD4+ T cells sorted from blood, obtained at week 24, from a patient treated with tofacitinib. The source of this sequence is a human donor with alopecia areata. CDR3 in amino acids: CASSVWQGAYNEQFF. CDR3 DNA sequence: TGTGCCAGCAGTGTGTGGCAGGGGGCCTACAATGAGCAGTTCTTC.